What follows is one T cell receptor beta chain and its context. The V segment lost 8 bases and the J segment 4 bases; nucleotides outside the gene matches: 5. The CDR3 extends over 14 amino acids. Germline-derived CDR1 and CDR2 are LNHNV and YYDKDF (reference sequence). This record comes from a study of technical replicates of blood from a handful of donors. TCRdb's copy holds only in-frame clones and misses some; the assay was immunoSEQ multiplex PCR. The profile shows roughly 80,000 clones, about 95% of them singletons. The TCR comes from a human donor in good health. Sequenced input: T cells isolated from PBMCs. The V call is TRBV15, the J call TRBJ2-1, with 10 nucleotides matching TRBD2. The CDR3 nucleotides are TGTGCCACCCAGCCGGGACTAGCGTACAATGAGCAGTTCTTC. Translated: CATQPGLAYNEQFF.